This TCR beta chain stems from a study of vaccination and CD4 T cells after COVID-19. Study information: The authors used overlapping spike peptides from SARS-CoV-2, HCoV-NL63, HCoV-OC43 and HCoV-229E to stimulate cells. Either a CEFX pool, an HIV-1 Nef pool, or no peptide was added to control cultures.

Treatment: 10-day PBMC culture with coronavirus spike peptide pools or control peptides (ViraFEST assay). This clonotype was observed a few times. Its antigen is as yet unknown. Study-level findings and limits: The analysis of convalescent patients involved relatively few individuals and lacked early post-infection timepoints. In median terms, SARS-CoV-2-reactive clonotypes went from roughly 21 to 40, a nonsignificant rise.

Germline V gene sequence: CDR1 SGHTA, CDR2 FQGNSA. CDR3 length: 16 residues. V lost 3 bases, J lost 2 bases, and 16 bases lay in between. The Oncomine TCR Beta short-read assay generated sequence data from the DNA of cultured CD4+ T cells. In TCRdb, the PCR reads were re-called with MiXCR into one record per CDR3 protein. This sample has 10,000 to 15,000 distinct CDR3 sequences, with less than 40% found just once. The sequence was obtained from a human donor with COVID-19. V and J are TRBV7-2 and TRBJ2-5; D is perhaps TRBD1 (6 bases). Sequencing used cultured CD4+ T cells from blood. CDR3 coding DNA: TGTGCCAGCAGCTTGTACCGGACAGCGGTTCAAGAGACCCAGTACTTC. Translated: CASSLYRTAVQETQYF. The whole variable domain, filled in from reference TRBV7-2 and TRBJ2-5, reads GAGVSQSPSNKVTEKGKDVELRCDPISGHTALYWYRQSLGQGLEFLIYFQGNSAPDKSGLPSDRFSAERTGGSVSTLTIQRTQQEDSAVYLCASSLYRTAVQETQYFGPGTRLLVL.